In its sample, the clone carrying this T cell receptor (beta chain) was seen many times. Assay used: immunoSEQ multiplex PCR; TCRdb lists only in-frame clones, some missing. Altogether approximately 290,000 clones are present, roughly 90% being singletons, with the ten largest covering about 2.3%. The source of the sample is a study of blood T cell repertoires in COVID-19. The wider study: From T cells, B-cell-depleted T cells, or PBMCs came the material, which was cDNA or gDNA.

The CDR3 spans 14 residues. V was pared by 2 bases and J by 4 bases, with 11 bases between. The germline V gene encodes CDR1 KGHSH and CDR2 LQKENI. J is TRBJ1-2 and V is TRBV18; the D is unclear. The sequenced material came from peripheral blood. The source is a man between 18 and 35 years old with active or convalescent COVID-19. The CDR3 here is CASSPEGGSYGYTF. CDR3 nucleotides: TGTGCCAGCTCACCAGAGGGTGGCTCCTATGGCTACACCTTC.